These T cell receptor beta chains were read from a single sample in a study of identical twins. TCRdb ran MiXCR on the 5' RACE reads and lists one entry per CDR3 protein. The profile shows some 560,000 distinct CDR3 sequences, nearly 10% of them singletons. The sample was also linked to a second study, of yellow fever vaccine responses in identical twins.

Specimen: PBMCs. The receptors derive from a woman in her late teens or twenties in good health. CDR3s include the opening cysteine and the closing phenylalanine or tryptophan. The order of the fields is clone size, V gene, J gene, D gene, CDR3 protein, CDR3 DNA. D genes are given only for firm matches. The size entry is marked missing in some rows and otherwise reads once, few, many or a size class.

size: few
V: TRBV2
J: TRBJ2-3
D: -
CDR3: CASSEWVRAGDTQYF
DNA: TGTGCCAGCAGTGAATGGGTCAGGGCGGGAGATACGCAGTATTTT

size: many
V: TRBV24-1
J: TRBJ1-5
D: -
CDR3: CATSVKGTQPQHF
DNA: TGTGCCACCAGTGTGAAAGGGACTCAGCCCCAGCATTTT

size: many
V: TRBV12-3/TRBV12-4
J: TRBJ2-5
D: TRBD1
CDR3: CASSLGDRGLETQYF
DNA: TGTGCCAGCAGTTTAGGGGACAGGGGTTTAGAGACCCAGTACTTC

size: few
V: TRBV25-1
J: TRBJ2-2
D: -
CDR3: CASSEFGATSAGELFF
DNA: TGTGCCAGCAGTGAGTTCGGCGCAACTTCGGCCGGGGAGCTGTTTTTT

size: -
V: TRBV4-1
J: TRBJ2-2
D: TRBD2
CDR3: CASSQISGSPGELFF
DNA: TGCGCCAGCAGCCAAATTAGCGGGAGCCCCGGGGAGCTGTTTTTT

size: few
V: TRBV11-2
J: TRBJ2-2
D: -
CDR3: CASSFRSQTGELFF
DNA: TGTGCCAGCAGCTTTCGATCCCAAACCGGGGAGCTGTTTTTT

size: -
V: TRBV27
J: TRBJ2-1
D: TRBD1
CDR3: CASSPGTGIHEQFF
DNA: TGTGCCAGCAGCCCCGGGACAGGGATCCATGAGCAGTTCTTC

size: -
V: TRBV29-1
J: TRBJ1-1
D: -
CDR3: CSVSDSSDTEAFF
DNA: TGCAGCGTGTCGGACAGTTCCGACACTGAAGCTTTCTTT

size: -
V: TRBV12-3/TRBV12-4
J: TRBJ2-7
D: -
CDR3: CASSFARGARYEQYF
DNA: TGTGCCAGCAGTTTCGCGAGGGGGGCGAGGTACGAGCAGTACTTC

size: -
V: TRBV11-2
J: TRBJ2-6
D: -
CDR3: CASSFVSGANVLTF
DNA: TGTGCCAGCAGCTTTGTGTCTGGGGCCAACGTCCTGACTTTC

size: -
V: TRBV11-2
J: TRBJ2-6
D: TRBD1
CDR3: CASSLGFGTGSSGANVLTF
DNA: TGTGCCAGCAGCTTAGGTTTTGGGACAGGGAGCTCTGGGGCCAACGTCCTGACTTTC

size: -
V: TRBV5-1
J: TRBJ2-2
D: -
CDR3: CASSLAAYTGELFF
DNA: TGCGCCAGCAGCTTGGCAGCATACACCGGGGAGCTGTTTTTT

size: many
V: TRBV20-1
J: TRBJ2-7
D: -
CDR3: CSAQPPRDSYEQYF
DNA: TGCAGTGCTCAGCCGCCGCGGGACTCCTACGAGCAGTACTTC

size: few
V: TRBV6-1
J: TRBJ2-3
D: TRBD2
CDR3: CASSQGLAGGADTQYF
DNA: TGTGCCAGCAGTCAAGGGCTAGCGGGGGGAGCAGATACGCAGTATTTT

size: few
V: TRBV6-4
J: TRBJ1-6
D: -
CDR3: CASSEWDGSPLHF
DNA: TGTGCCAGCAGTGAGTGGGACGGTTCACCCCTCCACTTT

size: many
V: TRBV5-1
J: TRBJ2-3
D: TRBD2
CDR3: CASSLAPSGSTDTQYF
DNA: TGCGCCAGCAGCTTGGCCCCTAGCGGGAGCACAGATACGCAGTATTTT

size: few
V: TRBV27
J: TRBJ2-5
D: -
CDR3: CASSLAVVGGGGETQYF
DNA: TGTGCCAGCAGTCTCGCCGTAGTAGGTGGTGGTGGAGAGACCCAGTACTTC

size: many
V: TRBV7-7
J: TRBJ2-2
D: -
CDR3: CASSPDGANTGELFF
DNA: TGTGCTAGCAGCCCGGACGGAGCGAACACCGGGGAGCTGTTTTTT

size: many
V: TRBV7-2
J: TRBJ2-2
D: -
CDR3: CASRRLVSTGELFF
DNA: TGTGCCAGCAGAAGACTAGTATCCACCGGGGAGCTGTTTTTT

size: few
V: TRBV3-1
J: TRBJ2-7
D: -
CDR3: CASSHLRNSSYEQYF
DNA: TGTGCCAGCAGCCATCTCAGGAACAGCTCCTACGAGCAGTACTTC

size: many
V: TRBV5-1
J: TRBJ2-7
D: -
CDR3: CASSLVEGFEQYF
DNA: TGCGCCAGCAGCTTGGTCGAAGGGTTCGAGCAGTACTTC

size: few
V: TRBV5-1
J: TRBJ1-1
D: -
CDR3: CASSSRAVNTEAFF
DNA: TGCGCCAGCAGCTCTAGGGCCGTGAACACTGAAGCTTTCTTT

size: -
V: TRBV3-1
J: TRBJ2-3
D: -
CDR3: CASSQSGTSTDTQYF
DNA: TGTGCCAGCAGCCAATCCGGGACCAGCACAGATACGCAGTATTTT

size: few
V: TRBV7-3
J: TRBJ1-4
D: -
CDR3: CASSFTGSANEKLFF
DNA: TGTGCCAGCAGCTTCACAGGGTCAGCTAATGAAAAACTGTTTTTT

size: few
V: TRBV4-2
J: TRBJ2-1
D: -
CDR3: CASSQEQGRNEQFF
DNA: TGTGCCAGCAGCCAAGAACAGGGAAGGAATGAGCAGTTCTTC

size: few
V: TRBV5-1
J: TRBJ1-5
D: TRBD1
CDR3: CASSLGDRDGDQPQHF
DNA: TGCGCCAGCAGCTTGGGGGACAGGGATGGGGATCAGCCCCAGCATTTT

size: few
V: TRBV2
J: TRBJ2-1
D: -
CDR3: CASSEAQYEQFF
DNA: TGTGCCAGCAGTGAAGCCCAGTATGAGCAGTTCTTC

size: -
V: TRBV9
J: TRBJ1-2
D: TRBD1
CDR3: CASSGGQHYGYTF
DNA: TGTGCCAGCAGCGGGGGACAGCACTATGGCTACACCTTC

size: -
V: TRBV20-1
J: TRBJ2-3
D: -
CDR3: CSVQLSAESTDTQYF
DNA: TGCAGTGTCCAACTTTCGGCGGAGAGCACAGATACGCAGTATTTT

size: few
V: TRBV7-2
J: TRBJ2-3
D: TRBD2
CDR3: CASSGRTSGGPETQYF
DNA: TGTGCCAGCAGCGGTCGGACTAGCGGGGGACCTGAGACGCAGTATTTT

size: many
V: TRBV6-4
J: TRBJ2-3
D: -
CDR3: CASSDHAAARGSTDTQYF
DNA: TGTGCCAGCAGTGACCATGCGGCCGCCAGGGGTAGCACAGATACGCAGTATTTT

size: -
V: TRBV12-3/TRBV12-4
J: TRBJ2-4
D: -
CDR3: CASSSGLPNIQYF
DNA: TGTGCCAGCAGTTCGGGCCTTCCAAACATTCAGTACTTC

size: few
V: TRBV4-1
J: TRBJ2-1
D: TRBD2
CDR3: CASSDETMGLAEYNEQFF
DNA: TGCGCCAGCAGCGACGAAACCATGGGACTAGCGGAGTACAATGAGCAGTTCTTC

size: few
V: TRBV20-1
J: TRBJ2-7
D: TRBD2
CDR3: CSATRTSGIYEQYF
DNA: TGCAGTGCTACCCGGACTAGCGGGATTTACGAGCAGTACTTC

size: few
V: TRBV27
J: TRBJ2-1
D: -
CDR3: CASSFQGPPPNEQFF
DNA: TGTGCCAGCAGTTTCCAGGGTCCCCCCCCGAATGAGCAGTTCTTC

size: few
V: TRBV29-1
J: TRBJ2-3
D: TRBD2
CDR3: CSVPSPSGGSDTQYF
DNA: TGCAGCGTGCCATCTCCTAGCGGGGGATCGGATACGCAGTATTTT

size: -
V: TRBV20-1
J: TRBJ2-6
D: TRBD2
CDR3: CSARQRGGISGANVLTF
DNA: TGCAGTGCTAGGCAGCGCGGGGGGATCTCTGGGGCCAACGTCCTGACTTTC

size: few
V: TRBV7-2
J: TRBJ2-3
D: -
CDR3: CASSLMIGGADTQYF
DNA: TGTGCCAGCAGCTTAATGATCGGAGGGGCGGATACGCAGTATTTT

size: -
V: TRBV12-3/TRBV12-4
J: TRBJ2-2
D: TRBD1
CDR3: CTFCIGQGIVGTGELFF
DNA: TGTACCTTCTGCATAGGACAGGGGATCGTCGGCACCGGGGAGCTGTTTTTT

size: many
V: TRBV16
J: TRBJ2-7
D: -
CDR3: CASSQFRLRGQGAYEQYF
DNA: TGTGCCAGCAGCCAATTCCGTTTACGGGGGCAGGGGGCCTACGAGCAGTACTTC

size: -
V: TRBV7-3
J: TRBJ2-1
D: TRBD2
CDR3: CASRTSGGGEQFF
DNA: TGTGCCAGCAGAACTAGCGGAGGGGGTGAGCAGTTCTTC

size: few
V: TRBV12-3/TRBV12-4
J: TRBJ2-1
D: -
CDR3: CASSLRTRGENEQFF
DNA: TGTGCCAGCAGTTTAAGGACTCGAGGGGAAAATGAGCAGTTCTTC

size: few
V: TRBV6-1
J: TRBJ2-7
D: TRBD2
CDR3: CASSELPGGEDEQYF
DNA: TGTGCCAGCAGTGAATTGCCGGGAGGAGAAGACGAGCAGTACTTC